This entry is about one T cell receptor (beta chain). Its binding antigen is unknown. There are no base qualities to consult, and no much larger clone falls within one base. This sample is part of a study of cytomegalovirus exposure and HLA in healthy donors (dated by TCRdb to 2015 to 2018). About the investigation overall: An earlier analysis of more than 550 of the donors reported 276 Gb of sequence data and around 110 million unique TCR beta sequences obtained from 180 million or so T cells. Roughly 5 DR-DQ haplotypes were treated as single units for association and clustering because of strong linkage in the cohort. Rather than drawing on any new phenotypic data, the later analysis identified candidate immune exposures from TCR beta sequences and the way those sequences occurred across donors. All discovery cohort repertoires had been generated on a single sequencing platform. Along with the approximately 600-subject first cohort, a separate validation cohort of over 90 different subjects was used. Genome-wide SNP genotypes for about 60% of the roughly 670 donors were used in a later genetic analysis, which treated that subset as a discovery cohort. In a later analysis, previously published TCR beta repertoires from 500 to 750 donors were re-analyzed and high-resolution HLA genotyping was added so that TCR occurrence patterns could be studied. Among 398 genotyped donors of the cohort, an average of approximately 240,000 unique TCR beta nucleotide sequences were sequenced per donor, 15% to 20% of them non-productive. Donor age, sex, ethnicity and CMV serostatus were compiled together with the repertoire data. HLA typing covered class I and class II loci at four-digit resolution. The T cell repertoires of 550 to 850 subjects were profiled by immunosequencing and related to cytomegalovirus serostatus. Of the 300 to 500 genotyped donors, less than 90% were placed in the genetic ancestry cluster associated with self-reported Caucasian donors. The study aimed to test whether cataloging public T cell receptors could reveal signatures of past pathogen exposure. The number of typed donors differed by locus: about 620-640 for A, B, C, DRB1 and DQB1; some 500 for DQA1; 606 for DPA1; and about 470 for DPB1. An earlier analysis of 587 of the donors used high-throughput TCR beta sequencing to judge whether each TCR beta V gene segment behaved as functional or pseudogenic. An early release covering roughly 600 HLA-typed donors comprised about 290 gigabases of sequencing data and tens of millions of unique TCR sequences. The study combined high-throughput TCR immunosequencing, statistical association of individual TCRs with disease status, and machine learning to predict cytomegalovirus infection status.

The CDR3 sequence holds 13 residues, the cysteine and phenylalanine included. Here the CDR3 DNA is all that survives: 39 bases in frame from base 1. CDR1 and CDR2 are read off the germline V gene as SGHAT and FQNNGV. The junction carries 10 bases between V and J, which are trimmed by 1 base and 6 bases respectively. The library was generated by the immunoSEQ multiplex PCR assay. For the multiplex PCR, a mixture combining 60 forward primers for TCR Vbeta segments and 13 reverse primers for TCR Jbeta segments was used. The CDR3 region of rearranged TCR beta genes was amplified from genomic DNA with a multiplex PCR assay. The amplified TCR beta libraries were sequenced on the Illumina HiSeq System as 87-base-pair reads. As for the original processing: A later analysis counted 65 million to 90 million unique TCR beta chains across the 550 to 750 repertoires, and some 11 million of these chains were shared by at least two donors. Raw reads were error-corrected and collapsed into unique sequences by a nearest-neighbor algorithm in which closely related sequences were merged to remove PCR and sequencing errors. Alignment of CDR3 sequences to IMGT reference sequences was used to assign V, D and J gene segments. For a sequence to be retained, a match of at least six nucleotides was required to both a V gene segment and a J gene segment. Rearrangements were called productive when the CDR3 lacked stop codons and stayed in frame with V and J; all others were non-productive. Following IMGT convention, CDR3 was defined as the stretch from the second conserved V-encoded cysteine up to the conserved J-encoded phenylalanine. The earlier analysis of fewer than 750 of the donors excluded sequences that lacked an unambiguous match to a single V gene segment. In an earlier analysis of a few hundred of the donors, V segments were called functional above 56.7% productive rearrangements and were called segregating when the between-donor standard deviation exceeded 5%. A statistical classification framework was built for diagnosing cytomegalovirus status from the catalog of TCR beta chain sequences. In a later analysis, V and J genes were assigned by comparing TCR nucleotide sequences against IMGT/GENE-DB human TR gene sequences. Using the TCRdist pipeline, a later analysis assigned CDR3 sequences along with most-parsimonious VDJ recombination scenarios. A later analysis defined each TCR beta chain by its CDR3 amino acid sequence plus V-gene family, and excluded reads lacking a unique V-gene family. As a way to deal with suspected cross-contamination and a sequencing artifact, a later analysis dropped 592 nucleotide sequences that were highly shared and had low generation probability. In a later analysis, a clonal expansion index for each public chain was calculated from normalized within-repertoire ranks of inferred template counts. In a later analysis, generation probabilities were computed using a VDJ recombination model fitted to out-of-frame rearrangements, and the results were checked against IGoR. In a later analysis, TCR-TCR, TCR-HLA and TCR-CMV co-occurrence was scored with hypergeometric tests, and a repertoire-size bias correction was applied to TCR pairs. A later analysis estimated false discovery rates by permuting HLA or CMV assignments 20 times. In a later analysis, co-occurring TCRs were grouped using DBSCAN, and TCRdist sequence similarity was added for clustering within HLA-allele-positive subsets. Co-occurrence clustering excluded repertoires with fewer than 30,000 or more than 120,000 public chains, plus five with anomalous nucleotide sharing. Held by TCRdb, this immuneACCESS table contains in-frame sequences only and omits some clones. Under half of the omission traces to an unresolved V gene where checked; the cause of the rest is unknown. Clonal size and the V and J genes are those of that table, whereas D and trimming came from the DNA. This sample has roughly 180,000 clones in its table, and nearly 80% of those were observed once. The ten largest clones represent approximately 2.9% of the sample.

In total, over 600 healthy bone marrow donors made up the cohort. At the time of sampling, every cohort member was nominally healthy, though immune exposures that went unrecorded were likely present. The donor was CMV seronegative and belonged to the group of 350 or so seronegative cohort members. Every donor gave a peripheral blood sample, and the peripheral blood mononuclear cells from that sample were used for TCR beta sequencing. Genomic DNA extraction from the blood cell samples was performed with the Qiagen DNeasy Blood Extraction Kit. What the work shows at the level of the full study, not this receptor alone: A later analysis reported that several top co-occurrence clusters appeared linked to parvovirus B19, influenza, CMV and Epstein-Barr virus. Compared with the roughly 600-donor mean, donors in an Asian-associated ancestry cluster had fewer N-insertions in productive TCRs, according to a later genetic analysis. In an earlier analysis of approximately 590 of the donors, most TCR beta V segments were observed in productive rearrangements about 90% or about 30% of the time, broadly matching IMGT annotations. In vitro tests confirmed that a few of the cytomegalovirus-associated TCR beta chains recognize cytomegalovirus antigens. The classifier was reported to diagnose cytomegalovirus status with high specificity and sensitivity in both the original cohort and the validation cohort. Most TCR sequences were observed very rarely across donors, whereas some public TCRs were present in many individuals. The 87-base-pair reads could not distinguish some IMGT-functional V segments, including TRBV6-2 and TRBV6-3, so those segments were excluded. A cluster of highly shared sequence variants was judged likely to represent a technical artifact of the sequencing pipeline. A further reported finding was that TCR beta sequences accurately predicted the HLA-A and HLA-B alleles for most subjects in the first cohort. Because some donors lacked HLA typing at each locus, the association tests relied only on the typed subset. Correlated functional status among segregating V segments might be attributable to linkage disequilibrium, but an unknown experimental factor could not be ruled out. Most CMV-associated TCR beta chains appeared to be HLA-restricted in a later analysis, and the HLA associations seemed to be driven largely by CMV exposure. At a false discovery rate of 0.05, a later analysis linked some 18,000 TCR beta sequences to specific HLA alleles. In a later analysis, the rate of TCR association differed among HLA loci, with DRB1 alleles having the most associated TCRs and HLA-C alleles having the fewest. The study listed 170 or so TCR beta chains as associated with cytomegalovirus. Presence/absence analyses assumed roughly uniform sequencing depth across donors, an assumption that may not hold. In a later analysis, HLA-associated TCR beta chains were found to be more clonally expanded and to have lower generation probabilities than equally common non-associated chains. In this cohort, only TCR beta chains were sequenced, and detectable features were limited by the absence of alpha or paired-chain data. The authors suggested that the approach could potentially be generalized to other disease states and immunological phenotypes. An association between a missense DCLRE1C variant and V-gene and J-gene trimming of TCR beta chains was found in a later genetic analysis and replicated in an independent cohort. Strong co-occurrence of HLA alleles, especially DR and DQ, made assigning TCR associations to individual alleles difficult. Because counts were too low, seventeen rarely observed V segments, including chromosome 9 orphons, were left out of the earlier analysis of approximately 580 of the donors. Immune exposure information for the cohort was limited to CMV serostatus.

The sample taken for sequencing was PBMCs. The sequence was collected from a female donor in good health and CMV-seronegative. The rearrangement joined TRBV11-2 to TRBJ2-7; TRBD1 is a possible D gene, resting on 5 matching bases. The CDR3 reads CASSLVGDGEQYF. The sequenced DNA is TGTGCCAGCAGCTTAGTAGGGGATGGCGAGCAGTACTTC.